The next 28 T cell receptor beta chains were all read from a single sample in a study of identical twins. TCRdb called the 5' RACE reads again in MiXCR, with one record for every CDR3 protein. The table shows a few hundred thousand distinct CDR3 sequences, with 6.5% to 9.5% occurring only once. This sample was also put to use in a study of yellow fever vaccine responses in identical twins.

The sequencing input was CD8+ T cells sorted from blood. These receptors were taken from a woman aged 18-29 years in good health.

This clonotype was detected only once. The rearrangement joins TRBV6-2 or TRBV6-3 to TRBJ2-7; 9 bases fit TRBD1. V dropped 7 bases and J dropped 6; count of bases not matched to a gene: 7. Per the germline V gene, CDR1 is MNHEY and CDR2 is SVGEGT. CDR3 length equals 13 residues. This chain's CDR3 is CASIAGQGFEQYF. The CDR3 DNA follows: TGTGCCAGCATTGCGGGACAGGGCTTCGAGCAGTACTTC.

This clonotype was seen more than once but under ten times. The rearrangement joins TRBV19 to TRBJ2-1; D ambiguous. Germline assignment: CDR1 LNHDA and CDR2 SQIVND (reference sequence). This CDR3 has 14 residues. Trimming shortened V by 4 bases and J by 4 bases, and 11 bases separated the two germline ends. The CDR3 nucleotides read TGTGCCAGTAGTAGTTCGCAGGAATACAATGAGCAGTTCTTC. It codes for CASSSSQEYNEQFF.

The chain is built from TRBV7-9 and TRBJ1-1, with 7 bases aligning to TRBD1. The CDR3 spans 14 residues. Germline V gene data show CDR1 as SEHNR and CDR2 as FQNEAQ (reference sequence). V lost 7 bases, J lost 0 bases, and 5 bases stayed unmatched. The CDR3 reads CASNDRDLNTEAFF. CDR3 in DNA: TGTGCCAGCAACGACAGGGACTTGAACACTGAAGCTTTCTTT.

The chain has TRBV7-9 and TRBJ2-1; no definite D call. Trimming removed 4 bases from V and 6 bases from J, with 13 bases in between. Looked up from germline, CDR1 is SEHNR and CDR2 is FQNEAQ (reference sequence). This CDR3 region has 14 residues. DNA for the CDR3: TGTGCCAGCAGCTCCCCGGGCGTAAGCAATGAGCAGTTCTTC. Its protein product is CASSSPGVSNEQFF.

This clonotype came up a few times. V and J are TRBV20-1 and TRBJ2-7, with D uncertain. The V gene lost 2 bases and the J gene lost 2 bases, with 13 bases spanning the gap. This CDR3 is 14 amino acids long. Germline CDR1 reads DFQATT; CDR2 reads SNEGSKA (reference sequence). The CDR3 DNA follows: TGCAGTGCTAGATTTCAGGACCGCACCTACGAGCAGTACTTC. Translating it yields CSARFQDRTYEQYF.

In its sample, this clonotype was seen many times. This chain connects TRBV29-1 to TRBJ2-7, with 9 bases fitting TRBD1. From germline, CDR1 is SQVTM and CDR2 ANQGSEA. V shed 3 bases and J 6 bases; nucleotides not matched to a gene: 12. The CDR3 totals 15 residues. CDR3 nucleotides: TGCAGCGTTGATAGGGGACAGGGTTTTGTTCGCGAGCAGTACTTC. It is translated as CSVDRGQGFVREQYF.

The gene calls are TRBV20-1 and TRBJ2-7; D perhaps matches TRBD1 (5 bases). The CDR3 length is 14 residues. The ends were cut back, 0 bases at V and 3 bases at J, with 12 bases in the middle. Germline values: CDR1 DFQATT, CDR2 SNEGSKA (reference sequence). CDR3 protein: CSARDFQGVYEQYF. The CDR3 DNA is TGCAGTGCTAGAGATTTCCAGGGTGTCTACGAGCAGTACTTC.

The sample holds many counts of this clonotype. The chain is built from TRBV12-3 or TRBV12-4 and TRBJ1-1; D is undetermined. The CDR3 is 12 amino acids. Trimming took 3 bases from V and 7 from J, leaving 9 bases between them. CDR3 nucleotides: TGTGCCAGCAGTTTTGGAGGAGTTGAAGCTTTCTTT. Translating gives CASSFGGVEAFF.

The chain recombines TRBV29-1 with TRBJ1-1; 8 nucleotides align to TRBD1. This CDR3 is 14 amino acids long. V lost 1 base and J lost 5; bases outside the gene matches: 6. Germline V gene data show CDR1 as SQVTM and CDR2 as ANQGSEA. In DNA, the CDR3 is TGCAGCGTTGAAGGGGTCAGGGGGCTTACTGAAGCTTTCTTT. It specifies CSVEGVRGLTEAFF.

This clonotype was observed at least ten times. The chain recombines TRBV24-1 with TRBJ2-2; the D is unclear. This CDR3 region has 12 residues. Trimming took off 3 bases at V and 9 bases at J, with 7 bases between the two ends. The germline V gene has CDR1 KGHDR and CDR2 SFDVKD. CDR3 in DNA: TGTGCCACCAGTGATCTCACGCGGGAGCTGTTTTTT. Encoded protein: CATSDLTRELFF.

Many counts were recorded for this clonotype. This chain joins TRBV4-3 and TRBJ2-2; D not certain. CDR1 LGHNA and CDR2 YSLEER come from the germline V gene. CDR3 length equals 15 residues. V gave up 0 bases and J gave up 5 bases, with 10 bases separating them. The CDR3 spells CASSQETRHTGELFF. In DNA, the CDR3 is TGCGCCAGCAGCCAAGAGACCAGGCATACCGGGGAGCTGTTTTTT.

This clonotype has more than one count but fewer than ten. V is TRBV29-1 and J is TRBJ2-1; D is perhaps TRBD2 (6 bases). The germline gives CDR1 SQVTM, CDR2 ANQGSEA. CDR3 length: 16 amino acids. Trimming shortened V by 1 base and J by 0 bases, and 13 bases separated the two germline ends. CDR3 nucleotide sequence: TGCAGCGTTGAAGGCTGGGGGGAGAGCTCCTACAATGAGCAGTTCTTC. The encoded protein is CSVEGWGESSYNEQFF.

The rearrangement uses TRBV6-1 and TRBJ2-2, with a weak D call TRBD1 (5 bases). The V gene lost 2 bases and the J gene lost 2 bases, with 9 bases spanning the gap. CDR1 and CDR2 (germline): MNHNS, SASEGT. The CDR3 sequence is 15 residues long. CDR3 residues: CASSEPQGNTGELFF. In nucleotides, the CDR3 is TGTGCCAGCAGTGAACCCCAGGGTAACACCGGGGAGCTGTTTTTT.

The rearrangement joins TRBV5-1 to TRBJ2-7, with D possibly matching TRBD2 (7 bases). V shed 3 bases and J shed 5 bases, with 12 bases lying between them. The germline CDR1 and CDR2 sequences are SGHRS and YFSETQ. This CDR3 has 13 residues. The CDR3 DNA reads TGCGCCAGCAGCTACGGGGGGCAAGACGAGCAGTACTTC. Protein product: CASSYGGQDEQYF.

The chain uses TRBV27 and TRBJ2-1; 14 positions match TRBD2. Unmatched junction bases numbered 2, after V lost 2 bases and J lost 2 bases. The CDR3 loop spans 17 amino acids. The germline CDR1 and CDR2 sequences are MNHEY and SMNVEV (reference sequence). CDR3 sequence reads: CASSLGGLAGAYNEQFF. The CDR3 DNA reads TGTGCCAGCAGTTTAGGGGGACTAGCGGGAGCCTACAATGAGCAGTTCTTC.

This clonotype has ten or more counts. This chain uses TRBV29-1 with TRBJ2-5; 8 bases are shared with TRBD1. The J segment lost 4 bases and the V segment lost 6 bases, leaving 13 bases of the junction unmatched. The CDR3 loop spans 15 amino acids. Germline lookup yields CDR1 SQVTM and CDR2 ANQGSEA. CDR3 in DNA: TGCAGCGTAACAGGGGGGACAAATCCGGGAGAGACCCAGTACTTC. As protein: CSVTGGTNPGETQYF. The whole variable domain, remainder taken from reference TRBV29-1 and TRBJ2-5, is SAVISQKPSRDICQRGTSLTIQCQVDSQVTMMFWYRQQPGQSLTLIATANQGSEATYESGFVIDKFPISRPNLTFSTLTVSNMSPEDSSIYLCSVTGGTNPGETQYFGPGTRLLVL.

This clonotype showed up many times. The chain is built from TRBV3-1 and TRBJ2-5; 7 bases are a match to TRBD1. Germline V CDR1 and CDR2: LGHDT, YNNKEL (reference sequence). This CDR3 is built from 16 residues. The V gene end was trimmed by 3 bases and the J gene end by 3 bases; junction bases not matched to a gene: 10. The CDR3 is CASSHQTGWIEETQYF. In nucleotides, the CDR3 is TGTGCCAGCAGCCACCAGACAGGGTGGATAGAAGAGACCCAGTACTTC.

CDR3 loop: CSARDPTGGPENTGELFF. The CDR3 DNA follows: TGCAGTGCTAGAGACCCCACGGGAGGGCCAGAGAACACCGGGGAGCTGTTTTTT. This chain links TRBV20-1 with TRBJ2-2; 8 bases match TRBD2. CDR1 and CDR2 from the germline V gene are DFQATT and SNEGSKA (reference sequence). This CDR3 is 18 amino acids long. The junction had 10 bases not matched to a gene; V was cut back by 0 bases and J by 1 base.

This clonotype was detected only a few times. The chain joins TRBV6-1 to TRBJ2-2; 7 positions agree with TRBD2. This CDR3 comprises 14 residues. CDR1 MNHNS and CDR2 SASEGT come from the germline V gene. Unmatched junction bases numbered 9, after V lost 6 bases and J lost 8 bases. The CDR3 reads CASSSTSLGGELFF. The CDR3 DNA is TGTGCCAGCAGCTCGACTAGCCTCGGTGGGGAGCTGTTTTTT.

CDR3 protein: CASSYSAGEVSEQYF. CDR3 in DNA: TGTGCCAGCAGTTACTCGGCAGGGGAAGTCTCCGAGCAGTACTTC. The V gene is TRBV6-2 or TRBV6-3, the J gene TRBJ2-7, with D perhaps matching TRBD1 (6 bases). The ends were cut back, 0 bases at V and 6 bases at J, with 15 bases in the middle. CDR3 size: 15 residues. Germline V lookup: CDR1 MNHEY, CDR2 SVGEGT.

The chain couples TRBV4-1 to TRBJ2-7; TRBD1 aligns across 7 bases. V shed 0 bases and J 1 base; nucleotides not matched to a gene: 6. CDR1 MGHRA and CDR2 YSYEKL come from the germline V gene. This CDR3 region has 16 residues. This CDR3 is CASSQDQGTASYEQYF. The CDR3 DNA sequence: TGCGCCAGCAGCCAAGATCAAGGGACAGCTTCCTACGAGCAGTACTTC.

This clonotype came up a few times. The rearrangement uses TRBV12-3 or TRBV12-4 and TRBJ2-1; D may be TRBD1 (5 bases). The CDR3 is made up of 11 amino acids. Trimming stripped 7 bases from V and 15 bases from J, with 16 bases between. CDR3 DNA sequence: TGTGCCAGCACCAACGGACAAAAGCTGTTCTTC. This translates into CASTNGQKLFF.

This clonotype has just a few counts. The V and J genes are TRBV14 and TRBJ2-4, with TRBD1 as a possible D gene (5 bases). Germline V gene data show CDR1 as SGHDN and CDR2 as FVKESK. The CDR3 length is 16 residues. V was trimmed by 4 bases and J by 3 bases, leaving 16 bases between them. The chain's CDR3 is CASSPLEDIFKNIQYF. The CDR3 DNA follows: TGTGCCAGCAGCCCGCTTGAGGACATTTTCAAAAACATTCAGTACTTC.

This clonotype was found a few times. The rearrangement joins TRBV5-1 to TRBJ2-1; 10 bases fit TRBD2. The CDR3 runs 16 residues. In germline, CDR1 is SGHRS, CDR2 YFSETQ. Trimming took 0 bases from V and 3 from J; bases not matched to a gene: 3. CDR3 nucleotides: TGCGCCAGCAGCTTGGTTGGGACTAGCGACTACAATGAGCAGTTCTTC. Translating gives CASSLVGTSDYNEQFF.

This clonotype was seen repeatedly, ten times or more. V gene TRBV9 combines with J gene TRBJ2-5; possibly TRBD2 for D (5 bases). The CDR3 contains 16 residues. The germline gives CDR1 SGDLS, CDR2 YYNGEE. V was shortened by 2 bases and J by 2 bases, with 16 bases between the two germline ends. DNA of the CDR3: TGTGCCAGCAGCGTGCAGGACTTCGACCGTCAAGAGACCCAGTACTTC. The encoded protein is CASSVQDFDRQETQYF.

The table lists this clonotype with a few counts. The junction departs from the called germline gene at one end, perhaps through a read error. This chain connects TRBV6-5 to TRBJ2-1, with TRBD2 matching over 8 bases. The CDR3 runs to 14 residues. From germline, CDR1 is MNHEY and CDR2 SVGAGI. The CDR3 coding sequence is TGTGCCAGCAGTAACTCGGGGGGGAACAATGAGCAGTTCTTC. Encoded protein: CASSNSGGNNEQFF.

This clonotype has more than one count but fewer than ten. The gene calls are TRBV4-2 and TRBJ2-1; 7 bases map to TRBD1. Looked up from germline, CDR1 is LGHNA and CDR2 is YNFKEQ. Trimming removed 5 bases from V and 9 bases from J; junction bases left unmatched: 7. This CDR3 spans 13 amino acids. The CDR3: CASSLLTGSEQFF. The CDR3 DNA follows: TGTGCCAGCAGCTTGCTGACAGGGAGTGAGCAGTTCTTC.

The CDR3 sequence: CASSFEEGTYEQYF. The CDR3 DNA sequence: TGTGCCAGCAGCTTCGAGGAGGGTACCTACGAGCAGTACTTC. This chain uses TRBV7-2 with TRBJ2-7, with D perhaps TRBD2 (6 bases). Germline lookup yields CDR1 SGHTA and CDR2 FQGNSA. This CDR3 is built from 14 residues. Trimming stripped 3 bases from V and 2 bases from J, with 11 bases between.